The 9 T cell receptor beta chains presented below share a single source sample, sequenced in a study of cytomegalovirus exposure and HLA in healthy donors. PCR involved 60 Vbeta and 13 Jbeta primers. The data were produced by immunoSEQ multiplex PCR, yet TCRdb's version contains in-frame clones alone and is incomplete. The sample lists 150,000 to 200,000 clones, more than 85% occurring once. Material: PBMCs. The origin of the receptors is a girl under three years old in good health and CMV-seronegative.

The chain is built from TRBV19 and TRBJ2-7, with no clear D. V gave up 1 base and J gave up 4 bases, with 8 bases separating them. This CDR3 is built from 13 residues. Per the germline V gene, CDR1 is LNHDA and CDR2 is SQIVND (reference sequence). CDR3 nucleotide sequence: TGTGCCAGTAGTATAGGTCCAGGTTACGAGCAGTACTTC. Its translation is CASSIGPGYEQYF. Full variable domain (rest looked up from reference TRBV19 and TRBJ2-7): DGGITQSPKYLFRKEGQNVTLSCEQNLNHDAMYWYRQDPGQGLRLIYYSQIVNDFQKGDIAEGYSVSREKKESFPLTVTSAQKNPTAFYLCASSIGPGYEQYFGPGTRLTVT.

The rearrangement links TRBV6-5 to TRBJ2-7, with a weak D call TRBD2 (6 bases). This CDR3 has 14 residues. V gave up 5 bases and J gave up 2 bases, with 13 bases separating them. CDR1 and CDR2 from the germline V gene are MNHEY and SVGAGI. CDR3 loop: CASSLAGLPYEQYF. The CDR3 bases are TGTGCCAGCAGTCTCGCGGGATTGCCCTACGAGCAGTACTTC.

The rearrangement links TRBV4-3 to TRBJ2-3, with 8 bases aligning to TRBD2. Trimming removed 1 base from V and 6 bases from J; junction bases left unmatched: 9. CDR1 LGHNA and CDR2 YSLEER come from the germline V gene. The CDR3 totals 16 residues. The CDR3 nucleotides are TGCGCCAGCAGCCAAGCTCACGGGGGGGACTCCGATACGCAGTATTTT. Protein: CASSQAHGGDSDTQYF.

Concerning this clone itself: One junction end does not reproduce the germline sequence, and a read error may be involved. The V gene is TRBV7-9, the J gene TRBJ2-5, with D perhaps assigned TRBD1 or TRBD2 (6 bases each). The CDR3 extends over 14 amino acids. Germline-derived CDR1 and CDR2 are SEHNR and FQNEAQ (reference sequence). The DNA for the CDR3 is TGTTCCAGCAGCTTAGCGGACAGCCCAGAGACCCAGTACTTC. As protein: CSSSLADSPETQYF.

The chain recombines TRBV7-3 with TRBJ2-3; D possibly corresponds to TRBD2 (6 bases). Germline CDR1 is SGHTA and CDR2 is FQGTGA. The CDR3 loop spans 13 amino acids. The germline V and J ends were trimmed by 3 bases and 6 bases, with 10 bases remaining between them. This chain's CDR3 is CASSFGGADTQYF. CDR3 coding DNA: TGTGCCAGCAGCTTTGGCGGGGCCGATACGCAGTATTTT.

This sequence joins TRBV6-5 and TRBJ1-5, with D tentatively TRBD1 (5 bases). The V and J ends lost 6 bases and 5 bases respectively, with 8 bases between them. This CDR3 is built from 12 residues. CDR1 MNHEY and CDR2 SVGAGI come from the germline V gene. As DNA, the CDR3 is TGTGCCAGCAGGGGGCCCGATCAGCCCCAGCATTTT. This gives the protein CASRGPDQPQHF.

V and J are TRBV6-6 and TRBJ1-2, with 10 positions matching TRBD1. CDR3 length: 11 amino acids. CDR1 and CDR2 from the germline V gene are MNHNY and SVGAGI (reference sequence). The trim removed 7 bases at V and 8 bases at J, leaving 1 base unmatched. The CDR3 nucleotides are TGTGCCAGCATGACAGGGGGCGGCTACACCTTC. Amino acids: CASMTGGGYTF.

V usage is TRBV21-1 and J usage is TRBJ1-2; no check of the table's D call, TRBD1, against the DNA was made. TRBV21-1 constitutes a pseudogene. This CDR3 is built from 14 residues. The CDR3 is CASRLQGSWHGYTF. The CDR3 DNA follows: TGTGCCAGCAGACTTCAGGGATCTTGGCATGGCTACACCTTC.

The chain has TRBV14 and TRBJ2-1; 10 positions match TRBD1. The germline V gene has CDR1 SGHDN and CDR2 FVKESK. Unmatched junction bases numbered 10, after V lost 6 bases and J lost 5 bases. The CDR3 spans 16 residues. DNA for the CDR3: TGTGCCAGCAGGATGTTCTCGGGACAGGGGAACAATGAGCAGTTCTTC. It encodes CASRMFSGQGNNEQFF. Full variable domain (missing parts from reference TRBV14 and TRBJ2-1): EAGVTQFPSHSVIEKGQTVTLRCDPISGHDNLYWYRRVMGKEIKFLLHFVKESKQDESGMPNNRFLAERTGGTYSTLKVQPAELEDSGVYFCASRMFSGQGNNEQFFGPGTRLTVL.